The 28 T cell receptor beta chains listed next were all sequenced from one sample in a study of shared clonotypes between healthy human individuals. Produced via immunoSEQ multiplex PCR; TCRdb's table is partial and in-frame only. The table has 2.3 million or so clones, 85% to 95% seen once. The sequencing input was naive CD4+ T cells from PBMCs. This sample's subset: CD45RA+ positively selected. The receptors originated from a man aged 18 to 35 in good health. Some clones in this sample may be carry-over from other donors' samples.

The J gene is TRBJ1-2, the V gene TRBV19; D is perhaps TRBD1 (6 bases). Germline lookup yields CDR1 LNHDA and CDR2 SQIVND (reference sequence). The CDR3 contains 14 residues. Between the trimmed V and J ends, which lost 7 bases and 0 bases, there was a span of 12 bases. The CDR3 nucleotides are TGTGCCAGTACTCCGACAGGCTCTAACTATGGCTACACCTTC. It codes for CASTPTGSNYGYTF.

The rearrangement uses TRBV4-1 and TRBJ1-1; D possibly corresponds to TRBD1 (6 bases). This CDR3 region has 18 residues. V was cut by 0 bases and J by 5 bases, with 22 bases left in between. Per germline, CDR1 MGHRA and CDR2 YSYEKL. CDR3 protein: CASSQDKPTPGGLTEAFF. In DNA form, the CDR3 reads TGCGCCAGCAGCCAAGATAAACCTACCCCGGGGGGCCTAACTGAAGCTTTCTTT.

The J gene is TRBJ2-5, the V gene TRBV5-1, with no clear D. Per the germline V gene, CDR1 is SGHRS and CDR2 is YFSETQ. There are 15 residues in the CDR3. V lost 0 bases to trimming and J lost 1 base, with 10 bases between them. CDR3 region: CASSLGHQSQETQYF. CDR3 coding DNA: TGCGCCAGCAGCTTGGGACATCAAAGCCAAGAGACCCAGTACTTC.

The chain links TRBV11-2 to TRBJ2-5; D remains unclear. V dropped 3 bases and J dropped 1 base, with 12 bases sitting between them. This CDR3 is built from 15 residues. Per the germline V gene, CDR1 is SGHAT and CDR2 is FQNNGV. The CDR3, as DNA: TGTGCCAGCAGCTTGTACTTGGGTCCCCAAGAGACCCAGTACTTC. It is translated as CASSLYLGPQETQYF.

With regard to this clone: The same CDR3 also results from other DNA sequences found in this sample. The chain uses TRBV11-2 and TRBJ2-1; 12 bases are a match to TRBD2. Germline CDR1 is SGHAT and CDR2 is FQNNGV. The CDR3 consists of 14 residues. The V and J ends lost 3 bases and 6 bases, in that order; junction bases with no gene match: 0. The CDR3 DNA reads TGTGCCAGCAGCTTGACTAGCGGGAGCAATGAGCAGTTCTTC. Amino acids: CASSLTSGSNEQFF.

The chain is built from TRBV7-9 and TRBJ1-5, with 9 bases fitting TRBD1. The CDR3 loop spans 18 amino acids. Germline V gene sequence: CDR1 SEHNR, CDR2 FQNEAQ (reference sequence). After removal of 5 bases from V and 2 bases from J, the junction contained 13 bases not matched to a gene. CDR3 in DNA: TGTGCCAGCAGCCGTGGGGACAGGGACCTTCTGGGCAATCAGCCCCAGCATTTT. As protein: CASSRGDRDLLGNQPQHF.

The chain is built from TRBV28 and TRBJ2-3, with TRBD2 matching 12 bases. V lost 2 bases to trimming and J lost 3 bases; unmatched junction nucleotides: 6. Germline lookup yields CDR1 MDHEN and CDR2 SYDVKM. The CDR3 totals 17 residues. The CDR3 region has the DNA TGTGCCAGCAGTTTAGGGGCGACTAGCGGGGGTACAGATACGCAGTATTTT. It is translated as CASSLGATSGGTDTQYF.

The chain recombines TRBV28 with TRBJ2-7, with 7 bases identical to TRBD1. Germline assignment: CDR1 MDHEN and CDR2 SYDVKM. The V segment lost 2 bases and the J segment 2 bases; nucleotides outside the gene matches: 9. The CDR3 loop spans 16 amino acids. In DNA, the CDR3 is TGTGCCAGCAGTTTAAACTGGGACAGAACAACCTACGAGCAGTACTTC. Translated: CASSLNWDRTTYEQYF.

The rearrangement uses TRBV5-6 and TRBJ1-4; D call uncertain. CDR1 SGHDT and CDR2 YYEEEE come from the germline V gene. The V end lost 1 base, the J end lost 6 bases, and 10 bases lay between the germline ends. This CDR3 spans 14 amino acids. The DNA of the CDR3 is TGTGCCAGCAGCTTGAGAGGGATTTATGAAAAACTGTTTTTT. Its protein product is CASSLRGIYEKLFF.

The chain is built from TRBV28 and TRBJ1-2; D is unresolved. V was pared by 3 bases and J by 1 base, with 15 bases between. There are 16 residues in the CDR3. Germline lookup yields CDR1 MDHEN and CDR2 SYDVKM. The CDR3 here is CASSLSFSGINYGYTF. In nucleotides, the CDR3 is TGTGCCAGCAGTTTGAGTTTCAGTGGTATTAACTATGGCTACACCTTC.

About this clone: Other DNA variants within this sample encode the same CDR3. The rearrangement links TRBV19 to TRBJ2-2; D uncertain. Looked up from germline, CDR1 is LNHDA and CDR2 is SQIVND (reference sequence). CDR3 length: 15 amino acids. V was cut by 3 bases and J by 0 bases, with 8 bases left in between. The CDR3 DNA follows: TGTGCCAGTAGTATTGGCGGCACGAACACCGGGGAGCTGTTTTTT. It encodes CASSIGGTNTGELFF. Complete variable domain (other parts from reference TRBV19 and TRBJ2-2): DGGITQSPKYLFRKEGQNVTLSCEQNLNHDAMYWYRQDPGQGLRLIYYSQIVNDFQKGDIAEGYSVSREKKESFPLTVTSAQKNPTAFYLCASSIGGTNTGELFFGEGSRLTVL.

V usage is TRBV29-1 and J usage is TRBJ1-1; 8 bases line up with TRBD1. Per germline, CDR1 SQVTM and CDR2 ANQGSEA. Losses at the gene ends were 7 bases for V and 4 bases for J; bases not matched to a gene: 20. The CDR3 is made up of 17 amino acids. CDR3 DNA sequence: TGCAGCGCTGGGGGCACCTACGAGGACAGGGCCGGCACTGAAGCTTTCTTT. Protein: CSAGGTYEDRAGTEAFF.

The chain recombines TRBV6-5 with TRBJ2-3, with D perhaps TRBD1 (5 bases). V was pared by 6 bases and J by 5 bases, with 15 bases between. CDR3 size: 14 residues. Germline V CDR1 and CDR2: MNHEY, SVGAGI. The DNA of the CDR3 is TGTGCCAGCAGCCCGACAGTCAGTAGAGATACGCAGTATTTT. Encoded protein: CASSPTVSRDTQYF.

The CDR3 protein is CAISPGQGGETQYF. The DNA for the CDR3 is TGTGCCATCAGCCCAGGACAGGGCGGGGAGACCCAGTACTTC. The chain employs TRBV10-3 and TRBJ2-5, with 8 bases matching TRBD1. The CDR3 runs to 14 residues. Looked up from germline, CDR1 is ENHRY and CDR2 is SYGVKD. The junction had 8 bases not matched to a gene; V was cut back by 6 bases and J by 5 bases.

The CDR3 coding sequence is TGTGCCGGGGAGATAGCGGGAGCGGGCGGAGATACGCAGTATTTT. It specifies CAGEIAGAGGDTQYF. This chain connects TRBV6-5 to TRBJ2-3; 9 bases line up with TRBD2. Looked up from germline, CDR1 is MNHEY and CDR2 is SVGAGI. The CDR3 covers 15 residues. The J segment lost 5 bases and the V segment lost 11 bases, leaving 14 bases of the junction unmatched.

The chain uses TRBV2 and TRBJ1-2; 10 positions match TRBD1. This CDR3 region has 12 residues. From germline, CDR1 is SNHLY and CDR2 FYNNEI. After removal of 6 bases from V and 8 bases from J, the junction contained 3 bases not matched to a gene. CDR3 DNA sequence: TGTGCCAGCAGCGGACAGGGGGGCGGCTACACCTTC. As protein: CASSGQGGGYTF.

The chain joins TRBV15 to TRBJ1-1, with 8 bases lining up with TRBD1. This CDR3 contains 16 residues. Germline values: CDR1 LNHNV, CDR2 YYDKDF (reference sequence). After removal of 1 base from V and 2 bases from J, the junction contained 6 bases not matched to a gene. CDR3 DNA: TGTGCCACCAGCAGAGGAATAACAGGGGGAAACACTGAAGCTTTCTTT. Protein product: CATSRGITGGNTEAFF. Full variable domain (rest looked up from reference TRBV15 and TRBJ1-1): DAMVIQNPRYQVTQFGKPVTLSCSQTLNHNVMYWYQQKSSQAPKLLFHYYDKDFNNEADTPDNFQSRRPNTSFCFLDIRSPGLGDTAMYLCATSRGITGGNTEAFFGQGTRLTVV.

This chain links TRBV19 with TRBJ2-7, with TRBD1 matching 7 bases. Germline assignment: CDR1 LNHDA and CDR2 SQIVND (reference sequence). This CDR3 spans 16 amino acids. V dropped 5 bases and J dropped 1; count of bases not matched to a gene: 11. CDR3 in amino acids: CASSASTGTESYEQYF. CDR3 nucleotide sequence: TGTGCCAGTAGTGCCTCTACCGGGACAGAGTCCTACGAGCAGTACTTC. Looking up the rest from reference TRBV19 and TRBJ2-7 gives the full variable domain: DGGITQSPKYLFRKEGQNVTLSCEQNLNHDAMYWYRQDPGQGLRLIYYSQIVNDFQKGDIAEGYSVSREKKESFPLTVTSAQKNPTAFYLCASSASTGTESYEQYFGPGTRLTVT.

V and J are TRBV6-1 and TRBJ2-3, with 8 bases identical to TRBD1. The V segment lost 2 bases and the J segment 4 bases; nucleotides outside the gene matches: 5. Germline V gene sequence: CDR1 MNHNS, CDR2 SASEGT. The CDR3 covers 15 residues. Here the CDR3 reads CASSETGTGPDTQYF. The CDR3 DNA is TGTGCCAGCAGTGAAACCGGGACAGGACCAGATACGCAGTATTTT.

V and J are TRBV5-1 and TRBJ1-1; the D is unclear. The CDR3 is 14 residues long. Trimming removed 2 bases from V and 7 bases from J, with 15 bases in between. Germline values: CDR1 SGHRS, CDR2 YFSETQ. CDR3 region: CASSLWEGRGEAFF. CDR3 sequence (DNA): TGCGCCAGCAGCTTATGGGAAGGTAGAGGTGAAGCTTTCTTT.

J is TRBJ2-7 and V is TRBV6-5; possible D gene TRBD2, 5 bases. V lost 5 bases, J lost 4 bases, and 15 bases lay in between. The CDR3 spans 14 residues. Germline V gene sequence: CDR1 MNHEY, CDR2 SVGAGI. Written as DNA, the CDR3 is TGTGCCAGCAGTGCCGTGGGAGTGGGATACGAGCAGTACTTC. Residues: CASSAVGVGYEQYF.

CDR3 loop: CASSQETGVNTEAFF. The CDR3 DNA follows: TGCGCCAGCAGCCAGGAGACAGGGGTGAACACTGAAGCTTTCTTT. The chain couples TRBV4-1 to TRBJ1-1; 8 bases align to TRBD1. The V gene end was trimmed by 3 bases and the J gene end by 0 bases; junction bases not matched to a gene: 3. The CDR3 sequence is 15 residues long. The germline gives CDR1 MGHRA, CDR2 YSYEKL.

CDR3 region: CASSQVTEGEAFF. The CDR3 DNA is TGTGCCAGCAGCCAAGTTACGGAGGGTGAAGCTTTCTTT. The chain has TRBV4-2 and TRBJ1-1; no clear D gene. Per the germline V gene, CDR1 is LGHNA and CDR2 is YNFKEQ. V was trimmed by 1 base and J by 7 bases, leaving 10 bases between them. This CDR3 has 13 amino acids.

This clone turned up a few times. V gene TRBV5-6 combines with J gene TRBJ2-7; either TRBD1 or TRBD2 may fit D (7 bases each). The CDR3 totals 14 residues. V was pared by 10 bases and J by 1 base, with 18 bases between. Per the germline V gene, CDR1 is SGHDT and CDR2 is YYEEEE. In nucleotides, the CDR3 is TGTGCCTCGCAGAGGGAGGGACAGTCCTACGAGCAGTACTTC. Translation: CASQREGQSYEQYF.

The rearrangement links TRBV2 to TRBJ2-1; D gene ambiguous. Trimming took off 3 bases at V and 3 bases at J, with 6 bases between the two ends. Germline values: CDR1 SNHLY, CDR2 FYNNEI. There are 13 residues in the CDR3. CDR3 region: CASSERYYNEQFF. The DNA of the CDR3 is TGTGCCAGCAGTGAGAGGTACTACAATGAGCAGTTCTTC.

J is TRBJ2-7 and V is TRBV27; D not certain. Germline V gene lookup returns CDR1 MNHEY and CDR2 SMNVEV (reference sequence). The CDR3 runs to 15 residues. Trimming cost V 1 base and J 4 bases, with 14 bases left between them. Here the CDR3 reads CASSLLAGGKYEQYF. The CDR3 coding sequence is TGTGCCAGCAGTTTATTGGCAGGCGGTAAATACGAGCAGTACTTC.

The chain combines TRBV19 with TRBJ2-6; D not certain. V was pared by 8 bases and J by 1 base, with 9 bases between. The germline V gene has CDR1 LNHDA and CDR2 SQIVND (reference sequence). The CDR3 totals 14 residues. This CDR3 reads CASDGPSGANVLTF. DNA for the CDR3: TGTGCCAGTGACGGACCTTCTGGGGCCAACGTCCTGACTTTC. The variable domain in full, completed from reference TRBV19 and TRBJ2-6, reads DGGITQSPKYLFRKEGQNVTLSCEQNLNHDAMYWYRQDPGQGLRLIYYSQIVNDFQKGDIAEGYSVSREKKESFPLTVTSAQKNPTAFYLCASDGPSGANVLTFGAGSRLTVL.

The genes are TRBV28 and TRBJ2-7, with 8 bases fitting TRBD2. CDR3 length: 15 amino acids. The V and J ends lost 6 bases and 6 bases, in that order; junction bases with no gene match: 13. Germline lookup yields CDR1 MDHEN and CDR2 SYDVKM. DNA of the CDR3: TGTGCCAGCAGCCCATCCTCGGCGGGAGGAGGCGAGCAGTACTTC. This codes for CASSPSSAGGGEQYF.